The T cell receptor beta chain under discussion was sequenced for a study of blood T cell repertoires in COVID-19. The data were produced by immunoSEQ multiplex PCR, yet TCRdb's version contains in-frame clones alone and is incomplete. Of some 120,000 clones listed, about four fifths are singletons. In germline, CDR1 is SGHRS, CDR2 YFSETQ. The junction had 5 bases not matched to a gene; V was cut back by 4 bases and J by 3 bases. The CDR3 covers 15 residues. The sequence was obtained from a man aged 80 or over with active or convalescent COVID-19. The sequenced sample consisted of peripheral blood. The rearrangement links TRBV5-1 to TRBJ1-5, with TRBD1 matching over 9 bases. CDR3 coding DNA: TGCGCCAGCAGCCCCGGGACAGGGACCAATCAGCCCCAGCATTTT. Amino acid sequence: CASSPGTGTNQPQHF.